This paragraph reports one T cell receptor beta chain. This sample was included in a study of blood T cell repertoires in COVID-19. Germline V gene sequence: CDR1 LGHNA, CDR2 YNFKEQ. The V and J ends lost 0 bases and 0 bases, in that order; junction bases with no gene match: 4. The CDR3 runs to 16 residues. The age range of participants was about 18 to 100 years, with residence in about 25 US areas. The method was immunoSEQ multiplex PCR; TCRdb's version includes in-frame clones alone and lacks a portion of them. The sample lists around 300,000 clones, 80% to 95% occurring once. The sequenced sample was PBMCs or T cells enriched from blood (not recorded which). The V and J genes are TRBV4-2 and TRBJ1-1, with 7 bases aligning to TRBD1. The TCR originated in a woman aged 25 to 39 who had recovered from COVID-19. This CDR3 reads CASSQEGGRLNTEAFF. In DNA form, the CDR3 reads TGTGCCAGCAGCCAAGAAGGGGGCAGATTGAACACTGAAGCTTTCTTT.